This TCR beta chain was captured in a study of blood T cell repertoires in COVID-19. In the study overall: Sample material is recorded as cDNA or gDNA derived from T cells, B-cell-depleted T cells, or PBMCs.

Deletions cut 8 bases from V and 0 bases from J, with 14 bases between. This CDR3 is built from 15 residues. Germline CDR1 is LNHDA and CDR2 is SQIVND (reference sequence). Source study methods: Nucleated cell number was recorded as an estimate derived from reference gene primer amplification. Data came from immunoSEQ multiplex PCR; TCRdb stores just in-frame clones and leaves some out. V and J calls and clone size are those listed in that table; D and trimming were worked out from the DNA. The table lists a few hundred thousand clones, about four fifths of them singletons. This clone was detected ten times or more.

The sequenced material came from peripheral blood. This rearrangement joins TRBV19 to TRBJ1-5, with D possibly being TRBD1 (6 bases). The sequence was collected from a woman of 80 years or more with acute or convalescent COVID-19. The CDR3: CASQRGGYSNQPQHF. Here the CDR3 DNA reads TGTGCCAGTCAGAGGGGGGGGTATAGCAATCAGCCCCAGCATTTT.